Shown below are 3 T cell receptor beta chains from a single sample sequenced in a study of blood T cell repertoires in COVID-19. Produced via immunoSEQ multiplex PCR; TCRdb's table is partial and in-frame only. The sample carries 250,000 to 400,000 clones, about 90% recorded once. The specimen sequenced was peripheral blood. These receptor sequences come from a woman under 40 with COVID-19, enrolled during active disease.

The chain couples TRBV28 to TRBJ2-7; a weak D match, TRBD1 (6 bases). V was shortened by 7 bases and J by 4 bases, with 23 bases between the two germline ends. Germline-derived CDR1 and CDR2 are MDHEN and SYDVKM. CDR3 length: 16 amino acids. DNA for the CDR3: TGTGCCAGCAACGCCCAAATCCGGCCAGGGGAGTACGAGCAGTACTTC. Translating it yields CASNAQIRPGEYEQYF.

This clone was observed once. The CDR3 loop is CASSLTFRDSGELFF. The CDR3, as DNA: TGCGCCAGCAGCTTGACGTTCCGGGACTCCGGGGAGCTGTTTTTT. The V gene is TRBV5-1, the J gene TRBJ2-2, with TRBD2 as a possible D gene (6 bases). CDR3 length: 15 residues. Germline assignment: CDR1 SGHRS and CDR2 YFSETQ. V lost 1 base to trimming and J lost 6 bases, with 13 bases between them. Drawing the rest from reference TRBV5-1 and TRBJ2-2, the complete variable domain is KAGVTQTPRYLIKTRGQQVTLSCSPISGHRSVSWYQQTPGQGLQFLFEYFSETQRNKGNFPGRFSGRQFSNSRSEMNVSTLELGDSALYLCASSLTFRDSGELFFGEGSRLTVL.

CDR3: CAWSEKRQVNSPLHF. The CDR3 region has the DNA TGTGCCTGGAGTGAAAAGAGACAAGTTAATTCACCCCTCCACTTT. The rearrangement links TRBV30 to TRBJ1-6; D remains ambiguous. The V gene lost 1 base and the J gene lost 6 bases, with 13 bases spanning the gap. This CDR3 region has 15 residues. Germline V CDR1 and CDR2: GTSNPN, SVGIG (reference sequence). Together with reference TRBV30 and TRBJ1-6, the CDR3 gives the full variable domain: SQTIHQWPATLVQPVGSPLSLECTVEGTSNPNLYWYRQAAGRGLQLLFYSVGIGQISSEVPQNLSASRPQDRQFILSSKKLLLSDSGFYLCAWSEKRQVNSPLHFGNGTRLTVT.